This is a list of T cell receptor beta chains from one sample in a study of tissue T cells after allogeneic stem cell transplantation. Produced via immunoSEQ multiplex PCR; TCRdb's table is partial and in-frame only. This sample has just under 750 clones, with approximately 39% found just once. This specimen consisted of rectal tissue, obtained at autopsy. The receptor source for this set is a female patient aged 40-75 years with steroid-refractory graft-versus-host disease after an allogeneic stem cell transplant. The graft donor may have given rise to some T cells. The CDR3 runs from the conserved cysteine through the conserved F or W. The D gene is left open where the match is weak. Clone size is given for some rows only: seen once, a few or many times, or a class if the clone is expanded.

TGTGCCAGTAGTATATCGGGGGTGAAGGCTGAAGCTTTCTTT	CASSISGVKAEAFF	TRBJ1-1	TRBV19	NA	NA
TGCGCCAGCAGCCCCCCGGACCGAGGGTACGAGCAGTACTTC	CASSPPDRGYEQYF	TRBJ2-7	TRBV5-1	NA	few
TGTGCCAGCAGCCAGGAGAGGGGTAGGGCTGAAGCTTTCTTT	CASSQERGRAEAFF	TRBJ1-1	TRBV14	NA	hyperexpanded
TGTGCCAGCAGCACGAAACTAAGGGGCGGTGAAGCTTTCTTT	CASSTKLRGGEAFF	TRBJ1-1	TRBV28	NA	NA
TGTGCCAGCAGACGCGAGGACACTGAAGCTTTCTTT	CASRREDTEAFF	TRBJ1-1	TRBV6-6	NA	medium-sized
TGTGCCAGCAGTGAAGAAGGTGGCTCCTCGGCCAAAAACATTCAGTACTTC	CASSEEGGSSAKNIQYF	TRBJ2-4	TRBV6-1	NA	NA
TGTGCCAGCAGCCAAGGGGGCGTCATCACTGAAGCTTTCTTT	CASSQGGVITEAFF	TRBJ1-1	TRBV3-1/TRBV3-2	NA	few
TGTGCCAGCAGTATCTTGTGGGGCGGAAAAGAGACCCAGTACTTC	CASSILWGGKETQYF	TRBJ2-5	TRBV6-5	NA	NA
TGCGCCAGCAGCCGGACGGGGGAATTGTACGAGCAGTACTTC	CASSRTGELYEQYF	TRBJ2-7	TRBV5-1	NA	NA
TGTGCCAGCAGCCACCGACTAGCGGGGACAGATACGCAGTATTTT	CASSHRLAGTDTQYF	TRBJ2-3	TRBV14	TRBD2	NA
TGTGCCAGCAGTGATGTGGAGGGGGCTGACTACGAGCAGTACTTC	CASSDVEGADYEQYF	TRBJ2-7	TRBV6-1	NA	once
TGTGCCAGCAGCTTAAACGGGAGAGGCTACGAGCAGTACTTC	CASSLNGRGYEQYF	TRBJ2-7	TRBV7-2	NA	few
TGTGCCAGCAGCCAAGTTAGCCCGGGACAGGTCCCAGGCCATTCCTACGAGCAGTACTTC	CASSQVSPGQVPGHSYEQYF	TRBJ2-7	TRBV3-1/TRBV3-2	TRBD1	NA
TGTGCCAGCAGCTTCCAGGACGGGAATCAGCCCCAGCATTTT	CASSFQDGNQPQHF	TRBJ1-5	TRBV7-2	NA	large
TGCGCCAGCAGCTTAATTCCCCGACGTGATGCTTTCTTT	CASSLIPRRDAFF	TRBJ1-1	TRBV5-1	NA	large
TGCAGTGCTAGAGATAAGCGGGGGCAGTACTTC	CSARDKRGQYF	TRBJ2-4	TRBV20-1	TRBD2	NA
TGTGCCTGGAGTGCTGGACAGAGCTCCTACGAGCAGTACTTC	CAWSAGQSSYEQYF	TRBJ2-7	TRBV30	NA	NA
TGTGCCAGCAGCTCCCGGGGACAGGGGGGGCATGGCTACACCTTC	CASSSRGQGGHGYTF	TRBJ1-2	TRBV7-8	TRBD1	NA
TGTGCCAGCAGGGGACAGGGTGACGAGCAGTACTTC	CASRGQGDEQYF	TRBJ2-7	TRBV12-3/TRBV12-4	TRBD1	NA
TGTGCCAGCAGCGTTAGCGGGAGGAGAGATACGCAGTATTTT	CASSVSGRRDTQYF	TRBJ2-3	TRBV9	TRBD2	NA
TGTGCCAGCAGCACAGGCGTTCCCATTTGCAAAAAAAACATTCAGTACTTC	CASSTGVPICKKNIQYF	TRBJ2-4	TRBV3-1/TRBV3-2	NA	NA
TGTGCCAGCAGCGCCCCCGGGACTAGCGGAAACGAGCAGTACTTC	CASSAPGTSGNEQYF	TRBJ2-7	TRBV9	TRBD2	few
TGCGCCAGCAGCCAAGGCCGGTCCTACGAGGCTTTCTTT	CASSQGRSYEAFF	TRBJ1-1	TRBV4-1	NA	hyperexpanded
TGTGCCAGCAGGGGCGGGTGGGCTAGCGGACGAGGAGAGCAGTACTTC	CASRGGWASGRGEQYF	TRBJ2-7	TRBV2	TRBD2	medium-sized
TGTGCCAGCAGTTACAGGACATCCCCAGATACGCAGTATTTT	CASSYRTSPDTQYF	TRBJ2-3	TRBV6-5	NA	few
TGTGCCAGTAGCGGGAGCCTCTCCTACGAGCAGTACTTC	CASSGSLSYEQYF	TRBJ2-7	TRBV2	TRBD2	NA
TGCGCCAGCAGCCAAGATCCTTCCGGCAGAGCCTACGAGCAGTACTTC	CASSQDPSGRAYEQYF	TRBJ2-7	TRBV4-1	NA	large
TGCGCCAGCAGCTTGGTTGGGGGCGAGCAGTACTTC	CASSLVGGEQYF	TRBJ2-7	TRBV5-1	NA	NA
TGTGCCAGCAGCGAGGACAGGGTGGGTTCACCCCTCCACTTT	CASSEDRVGSPLHF	TRBJ1-6	TRBV21-1	NA	NA
TGTGCCAGCAGCTTAGACCCAGGACAGGTCTATGGCTACACCTTC	CASSLDPGQVYGYTF	TRBJ1-2	TRBV11-2	TRBD1	few
TGTGCCAGCTCACTCCTCGGACTAGCGGGAAAGGATGAGCAGTTCTTC	CASSLLGLAGKDEQFF	TRBJ2-1	TRBV18	TRBD2	large
TGTGCCAGCAGTGTTGGCAGGGGGAACACTGAAGCTTTCTTT	CASSVGRGNTEAFF	TRBJ1-1	TRBV2	NA	NA
TGTGCCAGCAGCGAGCAGGGGTCTCCTCACACTGAAGCTTTCTTT	CASSEQGSPHTEAFF	TRBJ1-1	TRBV9	NA	NA
TGTGCCAGCAGTGCCAGGCTATTCGGCACTGAAGCTTTCTTT	CASSARLFGTEAFF	TRBJ1-1	TRBV28	NA	NA
TGTGCCAGCAGCCCCGGACTAGCGGACCCCTACGAGCAGTACTTC	CASSPGLADPYEQYF	TRBJ2-7	TRBV3-1/TRBV3-2	TRBD2	few
TGTGCCATCAGTGCCGCACAGGGACCTCAGGAGACCCAGTACTTC	CAISAAQGPQETQYF	TRBJ2-5	TRBV10-3	NA	few
TGTGCCAGCAGCAAAGACAGGGGCCTAGAGACCCAGTACTTC	CASSKDRGLETQYF	TRBJ2-5	TRBV6-5	TRBD1	few
TGTGCCTGGAGTCGGCAGAATAATTCACCCCTCCACTTT	CAWSRQNNSPLHF	TRBJ1-6	TRBV30	NA	few
TGTGCCACCAGTGATGGGGGACAGGCCCAAGAGACCCAGTACTTC	CATSDGGQAQETQYF	TRBJ2-5	TRBV24-1	TRBD1	few
TGTGCCAGCAGTTTTGGGCCAGACACTGAAGCTTTCTTT	CASSFGPDTEAFF	TRBJ1-1	TRBV12-3/TRBV12-4	NA	NA
TGTGCCAGCAGCGCATTAGCGGGGACGGATGAGACCCAGTACTTC	CASSALAGTDETQYF	TRBJ2-5	TRBV13	TRBD2	NA
TGTGCCAGCAGTGCAGGGGTCCGGGGAGAGACCCAGTACTTC	CASSAGVRGETQYF	TRBJ2-5	TRBV11-2	NA	NA
TGTGCCAGCAGCCAGTCAGGGGCGACGAACTATGGCTACACCTTC	CASSQSGATNYGYTF	TRBJ1-2	TRBV4-2	NA	large
TGTGCTAGCAGCTTAGCGGGACAGTTAGAGACCCAGTACTTC	CASSLAGQLETQYF	TRBJ2-5	TRBV7-7	NA	NA
TGTGCCAGCACATCCCGGGGGAACACCGGGGAGCTGTTTTTT	CASTSRGNTGELFF	TRBJ2-2	TRBV7-9	NA	large
TGTGCCAGCAGCGTAGGGGCCCGCGGAGACTACGAGCAGTACTTC	CASSVGARGDYEQYF	TRBJ2-7	TRBV9	NA	NA
TGTGCCATCAGTCCACAGGGGCCTAGCAATCAGCCCCAGCATTTT	CAISPQGPSNQPQHF	TRBJ1-5	TRBV10-3	TRBD1	NA
TGTGCCTGGAGTGTCCATTCGGTGAACTATGGCTACACCTTC	CAWSVHSVNYGYTF	TRBJ1-2	TRBV30	NA	NA
TGCGCCAGCAGCTTGGACGGGTTTAATGAAAAACTGTTTTTT	CASSLDGFNEKLFF	TRBJ1-4	TRBV5-1	NA	large
TGTGCCAGCAGCTTGGACAGGGGTGAAAAACTGTTTTTT	CASSLDRGEKLFF	TRBJ1-4	TRBV7-9	TRBD1	NA
TGTGCCTGGAGTGTGGCGGGCGTGGGCAACACCTTC	CAWSVAGVGNTF	TRBJ1-2	TRBV30	NA	large
TGTGCCAGCAGCCTGGGACCGCTTCGTGGCTACACCTTC	CASSLGPLRGYTF	TRBJ1-2	TRBV5-6	NA	large
TGTGCCTGGAGTGTAGGTTCTAATCAGCCCCAGCATTTT	CAWSVGSNQPQHF	TRBJ1-5	TRBV30	NA	few
TGTGCCAGCAGCTTAAACCCTAGCTCCTACGAGCAGTACTTC	CASSLNPSSYEQYF	TRBJ2-7	TRBV7-9	NA	large
TGTGCCAGCCTGAGGGCTAGCCACTCCTACAATGAGCAGTTCTTC	CASLRASHSYNEQFF	TRBJ2-1	TRBV2	NA	NA
TGCGCCAGCAGCCCCCGGGGAACTGGGGAGACCCAGTACTTC	CASSPRGTGETQYF	TRBJ2-5	TRBV5-1	NA	few